The 22 T cell receptor beta chains below all came from one sample that was sequenced in a study of shared clonotypes between healthy human individuals. TCRdb keeps only in-frame clones here, not all; method: immunoSEQ multiplex PCR. The table includes 2 million to 2.5 million clones, almost 96% detected once. Sequences were obtained from naive CD4+ T cells sorted from blood. Indicated subset: CD45RA+ positively selected. Receptors originate from a man aged 18 to 29 in good health.

The J gene is TRBJ1-5, the V gene TRBV6-1; possibly TRBD1 for D (5 bases). Germline CDR1 is MNHNS and CDR2 is SASEGT. The germline V and J ends were trimmed by 2 bases and 7 bases, with 12 bases remaining between them. This CDR3 spans 14 amino acids. The CDR3 is CASSEFQGSQPQHF. CDR3 DNA: TGTGCCAGCAGTGAATTCCAGGGTTCCCAGCCCCAGCATTTT.

This clone was counted once. The chain employs TRBV11-2 and TRBJ2-7, with D possibly called TRBD1 or TRBD2 (9 bases each). Germline CDR1 reads SGHAT; CDR2 reads FQNNGV. This CDR3 comprises 15 residues. Trimming shortened V by 4 bases and J by 7 bases, and 20 bases separated the two germline ends. DNA of the CDR3: TGTGCCAGCAGCTCTAGCGGGGACAGGGCGTATGAGCAGTACTTC. This translates into CASSSSGDRAYEQYF.

The chain combines TRBV5-1 with TRBJ2-7, with 8 bases identical to TRBD1. The CDR3 contains 12 residues. With 5 bases clipped from V and 6 bases from J, the junction kept 4 bases outside the gene matches. From germline, CDR1 is SGHRS and CDR2 YFSETQ. CDR3 loop: CASRQTGGEQYF. The CDR3 DNA sequence: TGCGCCAGCAGACAAACAGGGGGCGAGCAGTACTTC.

This clone was detected once. The rearrangement links TRBV18 to TRBJ2-1; unclear D gene. V shed 3 bases and J shed 0 bases, with 12 bases lying between them. CDR1 is KGHSH and CDR2 is LQKENI in the germline V gene. The CDR3 length is 16 residues. CDR3 nucleotides: TGTGCCAGCTCACCCCTTGAGTGGATCTCCTACAATGAGCAGTTCTTC. Translated, it gives CASSPLEWISYNEQFF.

The chain carries TRBV25-1 and TRBJ1-6, with D uncertain. Germline-derived CDR1 and CDR2 are MGHDK and SYGVNS. The CDR3 spans 15 residues. Deletions cut 1 base from V and 13 bases from J, with 17 bases between. The CDR3 spells CASSESVLIGYPLHF. The CDR3 DNA is TGTGCCAGCAGTGAATCAGTACTCATAGGGTATCCCCTCCACTTT.

The chain employs TRBV6-6 and TRBJ1-2; D possibly corresponds to TRBD1 (5 bases). V gave up 6 bases and J gave up 10 bases, with 18 bases separating them. CDR3 length equals 13 residues. Germline CDR1 MNHNY, CDR2 SVGAGI (reference sequence). Here the CDR3 reads CASRPSGDHFYTF. The CDR3 nucleotides are TGTGCCAGCAGACCATCGGGGGACCACTTCTACACCTTC.

Details on this clone: The same CDR3 is also encoded by other DNA sequences in this sample. This sequence joins TRBV5-1 and TRBJ2-7; D is undetermined. Germline CDR1 SGHRS, CDR2 YFSETQ. With 1 base removed from V and 3 bases from J, the gap between germline ends came to 5 bases. The CDR3 extends over 12 amino acids. CDR3 coding DNA: TGCGCCAGCAGCTTGAACGGCTACGAGCAGTACTTC. This encodes CASSLNGYEQYF. The full variable domain, completed using reference TRBV5-1 and TRBJ2-7, is KAGVTQTPRYLIKTRGQQVTLSCSPISGHRSVSWYQQTPGQGLQFLFEYFSETQRNKGNFPGRFSGRQFSNSRSEMNVSTLELGDSALYLCASSLNGYEQYFGPGTRLTVT.

This clone was detected only once. This chain joins TRBV28 and TRBJ1-5, with 8 bases matching TRBD1. V was clipped by 5 bases and J by 6 bases; unmatched bases: 9. The germline V gene has CDR1 MDHEN and CDR2 SYDVKM. This CDR3 is built from 15 residues. Here the CDR3 DNA reads TGTGCCAGCAGTCCGCGACAGGGGCGCAGTCAGCCCCAGCATTTT. Amino acid sequence: CASSPRQGRSQPQHF.

The V and J genes are TRBV4-3 and TRBJ2-5, with TRBD1 as a possible D gene (5 bases). Germline CDR1 is LGHNA and CDR2 is YSLEER. CDR3 size: 15 residues. The V end lost 0 bases, the J end lost 0 bases, and 8 bases lay between the germline ends. CDR3 sequence (DNA): TGCGCCAGCAGCCAAGATTGGGGCAACCAAGAGACCCAGTACTTC. Its protein product is CASSQDWGNQETQYF.

The rearrangement joins TRBV10-1 to TRBJ1-6; no reliable D call. V dropped 4 bases and J dropped 10 bases, with 11 bases sitting between them. CDR1 is WNHNN, CDR2 SYGVQD, per germline (reference sequence). CDR3 length equals 13 residues. Here the CDR3 DNA reads TGCGCCAGCAGTGCAACCCTAGGGTCACCCCTCCACTTT. Its translation is CASSATLGSPLHF.

The rearrangement joins TRBV30 to TRBJ2-1; TRBD1 matches at 7 bases. CDR1 is GTSNPN and CDR2 is SVGIG in the germline V gene (reference sequence). CDR3 length equals 13 residues. The ends lost 4 bases at V and 6 bases at J; junction bases unmatched: 6. The CDR3 DNA reads as TGTGCCTGGACAGGGGGTATTTTCAATGAGCAGTTCTTC. It translates to CAWTGGIFNEQFF. Using reference TRBV30 and TRBJ2-1 for the parts outside the CDR3, the full variable domain is SQTIHQWPATLVQPVGSPLSLECTVEGTSNPNLYWYRQAAGRGLQLLFYSVGIGQISSEVPQNLSASRPQDRQFILSSKKLLLSDSGFYLCAWTGGIFNEQFFGPGTRLTVL.

The V and J genes are TRBV28 and TRBJ2-7; D may match TRBD1 or TRBD2 (5 bases each). Germline assignment: CDR1 MDHEN and CDR2 SYDVKM. V was trimmed by 9 bases and J by 4 bases, leaving 13 bases between them. The CDR3 has 12 amino acids. The CDR3 nucleotides read TGTGCCAGTGGGGGAGACAATTACGAGCAGTACTTC. Protein product: CASGGDNYEQYF.

This chain links TRBV11-2 with TRBJ1-1, with a weak D call TRBD1 (6 bases). CDR3 length equals 11 residues. Germline V gene lookup returns CDR1 SGHAT and CDR2 FQNNGV. V was pared by 7 bases and J by 12 bases, with 15 bases between. CDR3 loop: CASTSKWDTFF. Written as DNA, the CDR3 is TGTGCCAGCACCTCTAAATGGGACACTTTCTTT.

This chain uses TRBV5-1 with TRBJ1-6; 12 bases fit TRBD1. The J segment lost 10 bases and the V segment lost 4 bases, leaving 3 bases of the junction unmatched. CDR1 and CDR2 from the germline V gene are SGHRS and YFSETQ. CDR3 length equals 14 residues. Here the CDR3 DNA reads TGCGCCAGCAGCCGGGACAGGGGGCTATCACCCCTCCACTTT. Translation: CASSRDRGLSPLHF.

This sequence joins TRBV14 and TRBJ1-3; D perhaps matches TRBD1 (5 bases). V was clipped by 1 base and J by 7 bases, with 14 bases between them. CDR3 length: 15 residues. The germline gives CDR1 SGHDN, CDR2 FVKESK. The CDR3 region is CASSQVAGLRNTIYF. CDR3 in DNA: TGTGCCAGCAGCCAAGTGGCAGGGCTTCGTAACACCATATATTTT.

The chain recombines TRBV6-1 with TRBJ2-2; D gene uncertain. The ends were cut back, 3 bases at V and 5 bases at J, with 10 bases in the middle. CDR3 size: 14 residues. Per germline, CDR1 MNHNS and CDR2 SASEGT. DNA for the CDR3: TGTGCCAGCAGTGACCCCTCGGAGACCGGGGAGCTGTTTTTT. Its protein product is CASSDPSETGELFF.

The chain couples TRBV7-9 to TRBJ2-7; 14 bases match TRBD2. The CDR3 consists of 17 residues. Germline CDR1 SEHNR, CDR2 FQNEAQ (reference sequence). After removal of 5 bases from V and 3 bases from J, the junction contained 9 bases not matched to a gene. Written as DNA, the CDR3 is TGTGCCAGCAGCCGGACTAGCGGGGGGCCGAGATACTACGAGCAGTACTTC. Amino acids: CASSRTSGGPRYYEQYF. The whole variable domain, filled in from reference TRBV7-9 and TRBJ2-7, reads DTGVSQNPRHKITKRGQNVTFRCDPISEHNRLYWYRQTLGQGPEFLTYFQNEAQLEKSRLLSDRFSAERPKGSFSTLEIQRTEQGDSAMYLCASSRTSGGPRYYEQYFGPGTRLTVT.

The V gene is TRBV11-1, the J gene TRBJ1-4; tentative D call: TRBD1 (5 bases). Trimming took 5 bases from V and 3 from J, leaving 10 bases between them. The CDR3 loop spans 14 amino acids. Germline loops: CDR1 SGHAT, CDR2 FQDESV (reference sequence). The CDR3: CASSSQGPNEKLFF. The DNA for the CDR3 is TGTGCCAGCAGCAGCCAGGGACCTAATGAAAAACTGTTTTTT.

V and J are TRBV18 and TRBJ1-2; 7 nucleotides match TRBD1. V lost 3 bases and J lost 5; bases outside the gene matches: 12. Germline lookup yields CDR1 KGHSH and CDR2 LQKENI. The CDR3 runs 16 residues. DNA of the CDR3: TGTGCCAGCTCACCGTCCGACAGGGTGGGTGTATATGGCTACACCTTC. Translating gives CASSPSDRVGVYGYTF.

The chain carries TRBV7-3 and TRBJ1-2; no definite D call. This CDR3 contains 11 residues. The germline V gene encodes CDR1 SGHTA and CDR2 FQGTGA. V gave up 2 bases and J gave up 5 bases, with 3 bases separating them. DNA for the CDR3: TGTGCCAGCAGCTTATGGTATGGCTACACCTTC. It encodes CASSLWYGYTF.

CDR3 region: CASRRSGTGTTEAFF. The CDR3 DNA follows: TGTGCCAGCAGAAGATCCGGGACAGGGACCACTGAAGCTTTCTTT. This chain connects TRBV2 to TRBJ1-1; 9 bases line up with TRBD1. From germline, CDR1 is SNHLY and CDR2 FYNNEI. The ends lost 6 bases at V and 4 bases at J; junction bases unmatched: 9. There are 15 residues in the CDR3.

The chain couples TRBV4-1 to TRBJ2-7; 11 bases map to TRBD2. V was pared by 4 bases and J by 3 bases, with 5 bases of the junction left unmatched. The germline V gene encodes CDR1 MGHRA and CDR2 YSYEKL. This CDR3 contains 15 residues. CDR3 in DNA: TGCGCCAGCAGCCGATCTAGCGGGAGGCGCTACGAGCAGTACTTC. The encoded protein is CASSRSSGRRYEQYF.